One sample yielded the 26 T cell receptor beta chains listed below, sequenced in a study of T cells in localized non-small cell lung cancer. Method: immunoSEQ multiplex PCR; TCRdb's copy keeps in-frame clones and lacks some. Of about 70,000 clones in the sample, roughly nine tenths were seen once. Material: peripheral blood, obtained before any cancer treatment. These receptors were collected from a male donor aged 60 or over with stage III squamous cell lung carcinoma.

The CDR3 is CASSLTRTGGIVFGNTIYF. The CDR3 coding sequence is TGCGCCAGCAGCTTGACTCGGACAGGGGGCATAGTGTTTGGAAACACCATATATTTT. The V call is TRBV5-1, the J call TRBJ1-3, with 11 bases matching TRBD1. The CDR3 spans 19 residues. The J segment lost 3 bases and the V segment lost 1 base, leaving 12 bases of the junction unmatched. Per the germline V gene, CDR1 is SGHRS and CDR2 is YFSETQ. Full variable domain (outside the CDR3, taken from reference TRBV5-1 and TRBJ1-3): KAGVTQTPRYLIKTRGQQVTLSCSPISGHRSVSWYQQTPGQGLQFLFEYFSETQRNKGNFPGRFSGRQFSNSRSEMNVSTLELGDSALYLCASSLTRTGGIVFGNTIYFGEGSWLTVV.

CDR3 sequence reads: CASSPLTSGAGGETQYF. Written as DNA, the CDR3 is TGTGCCAGCAGTCCCTTAACTAGCGGGGCCGGGGGAGAGACCCAGTACTTC. The chain couples TRBV7-6 to TRBJ2-5; 10 positions agree with TRBD2. CDR1 is SGHVS, CDR2 FNYEAQ, per germline. The CDR3 totals 17 residues. With V trimmed by 6 bases and J by 4 bases, 14 bases remained unmatched.

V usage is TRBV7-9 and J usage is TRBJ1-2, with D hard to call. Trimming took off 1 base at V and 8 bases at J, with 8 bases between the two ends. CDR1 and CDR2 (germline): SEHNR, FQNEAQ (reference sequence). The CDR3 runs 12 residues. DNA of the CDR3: TGTGCCAGCAGCTTAGTGGGGAAGGGCTACACCTTC. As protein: CASSLVGKGYTF.

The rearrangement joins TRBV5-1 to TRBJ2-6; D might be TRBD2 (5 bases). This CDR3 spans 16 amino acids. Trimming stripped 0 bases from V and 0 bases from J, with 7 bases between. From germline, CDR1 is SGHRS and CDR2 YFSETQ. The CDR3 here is CASSLAGSSGANVLTF. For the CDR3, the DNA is TGCGCCAGCAGCTTGGCGGGGTCCTCTGGGGCCAACGTCCTGACTTTC.

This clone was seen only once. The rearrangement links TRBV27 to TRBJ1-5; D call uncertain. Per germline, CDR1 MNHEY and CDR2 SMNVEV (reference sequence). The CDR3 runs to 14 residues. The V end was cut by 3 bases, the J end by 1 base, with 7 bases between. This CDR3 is CASSFGGSNQPQHF. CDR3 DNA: TGTGCCAGCAGTTTCGGCGGAAGCAATCAGCCCCAGCATTTT.

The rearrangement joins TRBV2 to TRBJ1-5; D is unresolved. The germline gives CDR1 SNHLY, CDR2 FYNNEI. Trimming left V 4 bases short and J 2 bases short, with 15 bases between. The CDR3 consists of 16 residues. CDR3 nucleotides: TGTGCCAGCAGTGCTCGAATGTGGGGAGGCAATCAGCCCCAGCATTTT. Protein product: CASSARMWGGNQPQHF. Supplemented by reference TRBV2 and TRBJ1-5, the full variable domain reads EPEVTQTPSHQVTQMGQEVILRCVPISNHLYFYWYRQILGQKVEFLVSFYNNEISEKSEIFDDQFSVERPDGSNFTLKIRSTKLEDSAMYFCASSARMWGGNQPQHFGDGTRLSIL.

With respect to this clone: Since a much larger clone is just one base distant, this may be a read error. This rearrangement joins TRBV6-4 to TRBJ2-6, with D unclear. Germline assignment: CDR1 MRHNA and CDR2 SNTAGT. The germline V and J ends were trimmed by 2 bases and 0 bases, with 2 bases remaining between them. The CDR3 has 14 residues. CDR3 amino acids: CASSDNSGANVLTF. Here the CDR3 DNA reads TGTGCCAGCAGTGACAACTCTGGGGCCAACGTCCTGACTTTC.

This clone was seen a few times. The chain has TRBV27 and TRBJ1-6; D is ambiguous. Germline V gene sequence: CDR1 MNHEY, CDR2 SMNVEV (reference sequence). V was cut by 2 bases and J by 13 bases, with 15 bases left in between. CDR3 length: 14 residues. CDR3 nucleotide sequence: TGTGCCAGCAGTTTAGGTTCGACTGGGGTGCCCCTCCACTTT. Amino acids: CASSLGSTGVPLHF.

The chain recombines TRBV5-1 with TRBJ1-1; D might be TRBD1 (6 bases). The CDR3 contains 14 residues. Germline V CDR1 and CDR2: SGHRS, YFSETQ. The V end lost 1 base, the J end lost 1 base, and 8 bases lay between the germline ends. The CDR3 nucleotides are TGCGCCAGCAGCTTGCAGACAGGGAACACTGAAGCTTTCTTT. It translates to CASSLQTGNTEAFF. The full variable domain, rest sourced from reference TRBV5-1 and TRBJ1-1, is KAGVTQTPRYLIKTRGQQVTLSCSPISGHRSVSWYQQTPGQGLQFLFEYFSETQRNKGNFPGRFSGRQFSNSRSEMNVSTLELGDSALYLCASSLQTGNTEAFFGQGTRLTVV.

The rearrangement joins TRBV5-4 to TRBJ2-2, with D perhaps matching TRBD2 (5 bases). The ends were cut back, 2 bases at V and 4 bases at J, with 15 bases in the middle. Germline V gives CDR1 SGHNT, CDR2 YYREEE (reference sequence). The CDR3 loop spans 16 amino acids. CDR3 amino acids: CASSLGLSEATGELFF. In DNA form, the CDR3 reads TGTGCCAGCAGCTTAGGACTGAGCGAGGCCACCGGGGAGCTGTTTTTT.

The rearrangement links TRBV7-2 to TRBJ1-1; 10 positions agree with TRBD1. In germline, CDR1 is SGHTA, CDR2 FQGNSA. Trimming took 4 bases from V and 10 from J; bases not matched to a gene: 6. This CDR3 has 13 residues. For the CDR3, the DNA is TGTGCCAGCAGCTGGGGACAGGGGATTCGAGCTTTCTTT. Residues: CASSWGQGIRAFF.

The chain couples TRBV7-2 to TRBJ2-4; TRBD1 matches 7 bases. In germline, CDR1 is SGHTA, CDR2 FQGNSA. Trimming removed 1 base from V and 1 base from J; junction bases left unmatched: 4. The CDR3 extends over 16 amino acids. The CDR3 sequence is CASSLEGARAKNIQYF. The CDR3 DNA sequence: TGTGCCAGCAGCTTAGAGGGGGCGCGTGCCAAAAACATTCAGTACTTC. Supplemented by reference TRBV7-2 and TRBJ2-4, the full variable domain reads GAGVSQSPSNKVTEKGKDVELRCDPISGHTALYWYRQSLGQGLEFLIYFQGNSAPDKSGLPSDRFSAERTGGSVSTLTIQRTQQEDSAVYLCASSLEGARAKNIQYFGAGTRLSVL.

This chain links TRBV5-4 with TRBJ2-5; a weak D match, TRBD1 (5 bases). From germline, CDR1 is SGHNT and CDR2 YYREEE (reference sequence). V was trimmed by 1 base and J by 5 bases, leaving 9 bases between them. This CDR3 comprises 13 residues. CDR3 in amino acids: CASSLQGGETQYF. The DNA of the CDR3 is TGTGCCAGCAGCTTGCAGGGTGGTGAGACCCAGTACTTC.

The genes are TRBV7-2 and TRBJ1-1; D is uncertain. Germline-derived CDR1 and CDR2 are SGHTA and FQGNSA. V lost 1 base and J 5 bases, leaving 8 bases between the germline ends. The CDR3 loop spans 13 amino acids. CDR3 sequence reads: CASSLVGRTEAFF. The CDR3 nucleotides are TGTGCCAGCAGCTTAGTGGGGAGAACTGAAGCTTTCTTT.

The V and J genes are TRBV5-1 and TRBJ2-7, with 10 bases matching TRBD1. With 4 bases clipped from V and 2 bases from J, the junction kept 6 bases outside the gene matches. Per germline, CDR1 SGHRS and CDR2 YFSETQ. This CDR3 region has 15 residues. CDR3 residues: CASSLETGGAYEQYF. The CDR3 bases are TGCGCCAGCAGCCTGGAGACAGGGGGCGCCTACGAGCAGTACTTC.

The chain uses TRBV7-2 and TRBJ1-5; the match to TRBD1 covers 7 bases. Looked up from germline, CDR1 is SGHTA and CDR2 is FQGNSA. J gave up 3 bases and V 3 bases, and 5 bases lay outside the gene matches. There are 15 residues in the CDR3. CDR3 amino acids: CASSFTGAVNQPQHF. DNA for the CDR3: TGTGCCAGCAGCTTCACAGGGGCCGTCAATCAGCCCCAGCATTTT.

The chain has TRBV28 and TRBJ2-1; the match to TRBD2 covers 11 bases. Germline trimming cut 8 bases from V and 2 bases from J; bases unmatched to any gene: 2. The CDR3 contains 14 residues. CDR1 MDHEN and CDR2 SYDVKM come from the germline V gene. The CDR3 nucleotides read TGTGCCAGCCTACTAGCGGGGGCCTACAATGAGCAGTTCTTC. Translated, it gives CASLLAGAYNEQFF.

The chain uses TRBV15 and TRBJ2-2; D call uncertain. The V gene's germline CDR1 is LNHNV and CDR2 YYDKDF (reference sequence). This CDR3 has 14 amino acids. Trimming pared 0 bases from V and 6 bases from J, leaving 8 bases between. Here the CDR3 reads CATSRDQGPGELFF. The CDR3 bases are TGTGCCACCAGCAGAGATCAAGGTCCCGGGGAGCTGTTTTTT.

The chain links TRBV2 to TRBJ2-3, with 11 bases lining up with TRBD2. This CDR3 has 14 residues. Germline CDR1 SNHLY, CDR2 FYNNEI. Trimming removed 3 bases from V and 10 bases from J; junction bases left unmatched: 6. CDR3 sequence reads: CASSDSGGGWAQYF. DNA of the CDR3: TGTGCCAGCAGTGATAGCGGGGGGGGATGGGCGCAGTATTTT.

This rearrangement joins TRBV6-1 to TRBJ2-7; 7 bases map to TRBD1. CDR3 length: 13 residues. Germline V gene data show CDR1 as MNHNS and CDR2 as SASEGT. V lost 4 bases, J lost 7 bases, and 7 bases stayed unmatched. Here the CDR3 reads CASSVTGIGEQYV. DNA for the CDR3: TGTGCCAGCAGTGTGACAGGGATCGGGGAGCAGTACGTC.

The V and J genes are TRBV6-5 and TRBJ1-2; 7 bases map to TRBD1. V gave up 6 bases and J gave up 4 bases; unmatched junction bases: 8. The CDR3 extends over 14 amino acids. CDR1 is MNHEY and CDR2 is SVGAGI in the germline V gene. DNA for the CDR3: TGTGCCAGCAGACTAACAGGGGCCACCTATGGCTACACCTTC. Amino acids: CASRLTGATYGYTF.

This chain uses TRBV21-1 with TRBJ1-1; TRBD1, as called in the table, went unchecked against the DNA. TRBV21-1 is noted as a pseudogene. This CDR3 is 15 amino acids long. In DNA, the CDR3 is TGTGCCAGCAGCAAAAAGGGACAGGGCCCGGAGGAAGCTTTCTTT. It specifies CASSKKGQGPEEAFF.

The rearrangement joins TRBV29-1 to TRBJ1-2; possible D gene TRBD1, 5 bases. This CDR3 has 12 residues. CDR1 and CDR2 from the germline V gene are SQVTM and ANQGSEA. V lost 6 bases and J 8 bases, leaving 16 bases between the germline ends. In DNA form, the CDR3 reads TGCAGCGTGGCCACAGGCGGAGGGGGCTACACCTTC. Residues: CSVATGGGGYTF.

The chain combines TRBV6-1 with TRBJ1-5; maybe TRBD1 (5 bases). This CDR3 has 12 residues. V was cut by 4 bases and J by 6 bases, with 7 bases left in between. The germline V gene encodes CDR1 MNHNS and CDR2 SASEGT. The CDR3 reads CASSGQGQPQHF. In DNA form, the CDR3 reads TGTGCCAGCAGTGGCCAGGGTCAGCCCCAGCATTTT.

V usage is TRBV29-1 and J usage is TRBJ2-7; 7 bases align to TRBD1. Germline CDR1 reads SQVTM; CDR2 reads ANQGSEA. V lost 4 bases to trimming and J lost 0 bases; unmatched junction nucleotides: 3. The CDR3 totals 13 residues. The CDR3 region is CSVGQGPSYEQYF. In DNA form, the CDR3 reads TGCAGCGTTGGACAGGGACCCTCCTACGAGCAGTACTTC.

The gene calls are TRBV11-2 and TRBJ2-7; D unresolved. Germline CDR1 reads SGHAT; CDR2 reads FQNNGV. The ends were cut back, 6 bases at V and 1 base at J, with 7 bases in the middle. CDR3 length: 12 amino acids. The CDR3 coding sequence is TGTGCCAGCAGACACGGGTCCTACGAGCAGTACTTC. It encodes CASRHGSYEQYF. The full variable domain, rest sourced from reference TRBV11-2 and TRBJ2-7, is EAGVAQSPRYKIIEKRQSVAFWCNPISGHATLYWYQQILGQGPKLLIQFQNNGVVDDSQLPKDRFSAERLKGVDSTLKIQPAKLEDSAVYLCASRHGSYEQYFGPGTRLTVT.